The entry below describes one TCR beta chain. The sample is drawn from a study of T cell responses to AZD1222 COVID-19 vaccine. Clones were sequenced by immunoSEQ multiplex PCR, and TCRdb holds only the in-frame ones, with some missing. The data show about 150,000 clones, 90% seen once. Unmatched junction bases numbered 9, after V lost 4 bases and J lost 6 bases. Germline V gene data show CDR1 as SGDLS and CDR2 as YYNGEE. The CDR3 consists of 15 residues. The sequence derives from an adult in good health. The starting material was peripheral blood, obtained on day 0 of AZD1222 vaccination. V gene TRBV9 combines with J gene TRBJ2-3; 9 bases match TRBD2. CDR3 DNA: TGTGCCAGCAGCAACCACAGCGGGGGGCGGGATACGCAGTATTTT. Amino acid sequence: CASSNHSGGRDTQYF.